This T cell receptor beta chain is drawn from a study of CXCR3-negative and CXCR3-positive naive CD8 T cells. About the study: The libraries together contributed about 135 million TRB reads, each supplying about 1.5 +/- 0.3 million. Study observations and caveats: Both naive subsets, CXCR3-negative and CXCR3-positive, displayed similar TRBV-TRBJ usage, unlike memory cells. Naive CXCR3-positive cells had TRB CDR3s more hydrophobic than those of CXCR3-negative naive cells.

UMI-tagged TRB cDNA libraries were built via 5' RACE. Each CDR3 protein gets one entry in TCRdb, which reprocessed the 5' RACE reads and gives no DNA. The sample has fewer than 80,000 distinct CDR3 sequences. CDR3 length: 11 residues. The V gene's germline CDR1 is MDHEN and CDR2 SYDVKM. Triplicate sorting captured 300,000 cells each from every CD8+ T cell subset. For this clonotype: The antigen is unknown.

The chain couples TRBV28 to TRBJ2-1. Sequenced input: naive CXCR3- CD8+ T cells from blood. The subset: CD45RO-CCR7+CD27+CD95- naive CD8+ T cells lacking CXCR3 (TNR3-). The TCR sequence derives from a human donor in good health. Some clones in this sample may be carry-over from other donors' samples. The CDR3 protein is CASSWYDEQFF.